The source of this T cell receptor (beta chain) is a study of Ad26.COV2.S vaccination and SARS-CoV-2 variants (dated by TCRdb to 2020 to 2022). About the full investigation: Vaccine-arm donors came from COV1001, a multicentre, randomized, double-blind, placebo-controlled phase I-IIa trial of Ad26.COV2.S in healthy adults. Ad26.COV2.S was administered intramuscularly at a dose of 5x10^10 or 1x10^11 viral particles, either as one shot or as two shots given 56 days apart. TCRbeta repertoire sequencing was used to assess the specificity and breadth of SARS-CoV-2-reactive T cell receptors after Ad26.COV2.S vaccination. A total of 32 samples were included in the TCR-sequenced set, comprising about 20 Ad26.COV2.S vaccine recipients, 5 placebo recipients and 8 SARS-CoV-2 convalescent individuals. Trial participants were randomized into five groups of five: low-dose or high-dose Ad26.COV2.S given once or twice, or placebo on both occasions. Throughout the experiments and outcome assessment, investigators stayed blinded to trial group allocation.

The paper's findings and limits, for the study overall: Vaccine and placebo recipients had comparable non-spike TCR breadth, which fits with the vaccine containing only spike. After vaccination, spike-specific CD8+ and CD4+ T cell responses were reported to show substantial breadth. The study was not powered to compare responses between vaccine doses or regimens. The authors noted that total T cell responses may have been underestimated by the TCR breadth and depth analyses. Compared with placebo recipients, Ad26.COV2.S recipients showed higher spike-specific TCR breadth (P = 0.0014).

The germline V gene provides CDR1 SGDLS and CDR2 YYNGEE. The V end gives up 3 bases and the J end 8 bases, leaving 10 bases in the junction not matched to a gene. CDR3 length: 15 amino acids, cysteine to phenylalanine. Only the CDR3 part of the read is kept: 45 bases, read in frame from the first base. About this clone itself: There is no known antigen for this receptor. Base-call qualities are not available, and no considerably larger clone is one nucleotide away.

The sample's treatment or condition label, decoded: some 20 received Ad26.COV2.S at low or high dose, single or two shots; about 5 received placebo; per-sample allocation not given. Repertoires of vaccine and placebo recipients were sequenced from samples taken on day 63 after the first injection. Cohort 1b enrolled 20 to 30 adults aged 18-55 years at a single site in Boston, USA, between 29 July and 7 August 2020. Ad26.COV2.S was a replication-incompetent adenovirus type 26 vector that expressed a prefusion-stabilized SARS-CoV-2 spike protein derived from the original Wuhan strain. The immunoSEQ Assay was used to sequence TCRbeta CDR3 regions. After extraction, genomic DNA underwent amplification by bias-controlled multiplex PCR, followed by high-throughput sequencing. Under the source paper's analysis protocol: Collapsing and filtering of sequences were performed to quantify the absolute abundance of each unique TCRbeta CDR3 region. T cell fraction was estimated by normalizing TCRbeta template counts to usable DNA, with usable DNA measured through amplification of reference genes found in all nucleated cells. Repertoire TCRs were annotated as SARS-CoV-2-specific by exact matching of V gene, CDR3 amino acid sequence and J gene to a known reactive TCR set. MIRA supplied the reference SARS-CoV-2 TCR set, which was filtered for enrichment in COVID-19-positive ImmuneCODE repertoires so that public or cross-reactive TCRs were removed. Based on the MIRA antigens, annotated TCRs were further analysed at the level of specific ORF or position within ORF. Breadth was defined as the number of annotated unique rearrangements divided by the total number of unique productive rearrangements, and depth was defined as the summed frequency of the annotated unique rearrangements. Two-sided Wilcoxon rank-sum tests were applied when comparing TCR breadth between groups. Sourced from immuneACCESS, this table was stored by TCRdb with only in-frame sequences that have V and J called. A share of the clones is absent; for the studies checked, an unresolved V gene accounts for under half, and the remainder has no known explanation. V and J calls and clone size are as listed in that table; D and trimming were resolved from the DNA. The sample yields 400,000 to 450,000 clones; about 90% were counted once. The ten largest make up 4.3% of the sample.

The source of this sequence is a person between 18 and 60 years old who received the Ad26.COV2.S COVID-19 vaccine or a placebo. The sequenced sample was peripheral blood, obtained in a trial of Ad26.COV2.S vaccine versus placebo. The chain joins TRBV9 to TRBJ2-3, with 9 bases in between that match TRBD1. The DNA reads TGTGCCAGCAGCGCGACAGGGGGGTCACACGGTACGCAGTATTTT. The translation is CASSATGGSHGTQYF.